A selection of T cell receptor beta chains follows, all from one sample in a study of blood T cells in healthy people across ages. TCRdb re-called the 5' RACE reads through MiXCR, storing one row per CDR3 protein. Of 540,000 or so distinct CDR3 sequences in the sample, around half were seen once. The sequenced sample was blood. These TCRs come from a man of 80 years or more in good health. The CDR3 runs from the conserved cysteine through the conserved F or W. D genes are given only for firm matches. Size is omitted from some rows. Given values are once, few, many or a class for expanded clones.

V gene,D gene,clone size,J gene,CDR3 protein,CDR3 DNA
TRBV6-6,.,.,TRBJ1-4,CASSYSDRLVEKLFF,TGTGCCAGCAGTTACTCAGACCGATTAGTAGAAAAACTGTTTTTT
TRBV6-6,TRBD2,many,TRBJ2-1,CASSYAGLAGGLDNEQFF,TGTGCCAGCAGTTACGCAGGACTAGCGGGGGGTTTAGACAATGAGCAGTTCTTC
TRBV3-1,TRBD1,.,TRBJ2-1,CASSQRQGGADEQFF,TGTGCCAGCAGCCAACGACAGGGGGGGGCAGATGAGCAGTTCTTC
TRBV4-3,.,.,TRBJ2-7,CASSQVEGTDEQYF,TGCGCCAGCAGCCAAGTAGAGGGGACCGACGAGCAGTACTTC
TRBV20-1,TRBD1,few,TRBJ2-3,CSARQGRFSTDTQYF,TGCAGTGCTCGACAGGGGCGATTTAGCACAGATACGCAGTATTTT
TRBV7-9,.,.,TRBJ2-5,CARSSTGSFETQYF,TGTGCCCGCAGCTCGACTGGGTCTTTCGAGACCCAGTACTTC
TRBV7-2,.,few,TRBJ1-5,CASSPQGSGQPQHF,TGTGCCAGCAGCCCTCAGGGGTCGGGTCAGCCCCAGCATTTT
TRBV29-1,.,.,TRBJ1-1,CSVPRGLMNTEAFF,TGCAGCGTCCCCAGGGGCCTTATGAACACTGAAGCTTTCTTT
TRBV7-2,.,.,TRBJ1-1,CASSYRPTEAFF,TGTGCCAGCAGTTACAGGCCCACTGAAGCTTTCTTT
TRBV5-1,.,few,TRBJ2-2,CASSFLTSQWGDTGELFF,TGCGCCAGCAGCTTCCTGACTAGTCAATGGGGGGACACCGGGGAGCTGTTTTTT